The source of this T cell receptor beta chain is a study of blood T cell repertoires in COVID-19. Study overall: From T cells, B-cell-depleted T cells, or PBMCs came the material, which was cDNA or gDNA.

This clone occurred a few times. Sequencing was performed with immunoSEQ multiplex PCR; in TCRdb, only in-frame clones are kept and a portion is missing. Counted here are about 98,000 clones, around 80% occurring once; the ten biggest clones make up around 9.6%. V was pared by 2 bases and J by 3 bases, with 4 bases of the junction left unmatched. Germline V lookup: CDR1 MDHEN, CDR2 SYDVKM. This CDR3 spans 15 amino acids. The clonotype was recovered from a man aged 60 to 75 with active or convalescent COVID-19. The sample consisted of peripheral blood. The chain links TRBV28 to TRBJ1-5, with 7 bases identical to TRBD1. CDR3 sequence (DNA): TGTGCCAGCAGTTTAGGGGACAGAATCAATCAGCCCCAGCATTTT. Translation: CASSLGDRINQPQHF.